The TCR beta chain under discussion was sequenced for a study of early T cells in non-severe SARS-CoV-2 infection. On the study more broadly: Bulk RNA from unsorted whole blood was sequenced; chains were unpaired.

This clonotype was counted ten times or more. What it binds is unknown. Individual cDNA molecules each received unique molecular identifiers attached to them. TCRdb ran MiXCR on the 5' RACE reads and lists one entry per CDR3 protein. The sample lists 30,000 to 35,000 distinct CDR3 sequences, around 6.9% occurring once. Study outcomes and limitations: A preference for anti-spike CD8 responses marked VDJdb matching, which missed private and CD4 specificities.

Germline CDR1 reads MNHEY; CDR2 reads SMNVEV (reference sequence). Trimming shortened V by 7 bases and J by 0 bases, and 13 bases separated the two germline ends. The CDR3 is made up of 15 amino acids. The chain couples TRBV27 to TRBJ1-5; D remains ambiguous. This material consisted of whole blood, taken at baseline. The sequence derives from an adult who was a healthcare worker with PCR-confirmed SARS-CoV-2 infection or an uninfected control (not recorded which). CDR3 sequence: CASTREWGSNQPQHF. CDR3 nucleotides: TGTGCCAGCACCCGGGAATGGGGTAGCAATCAGCCCCAGCATTTT.